This T cell receptor beta chain was captured in a study of glioma-infiltrating T cells. The CDR3 has 14 amino acids. CDR1 and CDR2 (germline): KGHDR, SFDVKD. TCR alpha and beta CDR3 regions were amplified from RNA using iRepertoire nested multiplex PCR. Each CDR3 protein gets one entry after TCRdb re-called the multiplex PCR reads with MiXCR. The sample lists about 210,000 distinct CDR3 sequences; 25% to 35% were seen once. A remark on this clonotype: A much larger clonotype is one base distant, so this may be a read error.

The sample was glioma tissue, nonneoplastic brain tissue, or PBMCs (not recorded which). This receptor was identified in a human donor with low-grade glioma or glioblastoma, undergoing nonglioma brain surgery, or in good health (not recorded which). The V gene is TRBV24-1, the J gene TRBJ2-3; D might be TRBD1 (5 bases). CDR3 nucleotides: TGTGCCACCAGTGGCCAGGGAAGCACAGATAAGCAGTATTTT. Amino acids: CATSGQGSTDKQYF.